The rows below give T cell receptor beta chains drawn from one sample of a study of T-cell memory formation after mild COVID-19. TCRdb reanalysed the 5' RACE reads using MiXCR and keeps one entry per CDR3 protein. The top ten hold approximately 12% of the sample, which has 540,000 or so distinct CDR3 sequences, roughly 20% seen once. The source material was PBMCs or a T cell subset sorted from them (not recorded which). The receptors come from an adult woman who had mild COVID-19 (a few samples of this study predate the infection). Cell type and time point are not known. The CDR3 runs from the conserved cysteine through the conserved F or W. D genes are given only for firm matches. The size field is filled for only some rows; it gives once, few, many or a size class.

few	-	TRBV7-9	TRBJ2-1	TGTGCCAGCAGCCAATGGCAGGGGGGATACAATGAGCAGTTCTTC	CASSQWQGGYNEQFF
-	TRBD2	TRBV24-1	TRBJ2-5	TGTGCCACCAGTGACCGCGGACTAGCGGGAGTAGGGGAGACCCAGTACTTC	CATSDRGLAGVGETQYF
many	-	TRBV7-6	TRBJ2-5	TGTGCCAGCAGCCCGGGACTGAGAGAGACCCAGTACTTC	CASSPGLRETQYF
few	-	TRBV4-3	TRBJ1-2	TGCGCCAGCAGCCAAGAAGGGGTTCGTGGCTACACCTTC	CASSQEGVRGYTF
-	-	TRBV7-8	TRBJ2-2	TGTGCCAGCAGCTTTAGACACCGAAATCCCGGGGAGCTGTTTTTT	CASSFRHRNPGELFF
-	-	TRBV7-3	TRBJ2-1	TGTGCCAGCAGCTTTGCGGGGACCCCGGGTGAGCAGTTCTTC	CASSFAGTPGEQFF
few	-	TRBV7-3	TRBJ2-2	TGTGCCAGCACCACTCCCCCAGGGGAGCTGTTTTTT	CASTTPPGELFF
few	TRBD1	TRBV24-1	TRBJ2-7	TGTGCCACAGGGGACAGGGGCTACGAGCAGTACTTC	CATGDRGYEQYF
-	TRBD1	TRBV24-1	TRBJ2-1	TGTGCCACCAGTGAGGCCGGGACAGGGATATTTGATGAGCAGTTCTTC	CATSEAGTGIFDEQFF
-	-	TRBV29-1	TRBJ1-1	TGCAGCGTTGGAGGGCTCGAGCGAGAGGCTTTCTTT	CSVGGLEREAFF
-	TRBD1	TRBV10-3	TRBJ1-1	TGTGCCATCAGTGAGTCCGGGACAGGGGGGACTGAAGCTTTCTTT	CAISESGTGGTEAFF
-	-	TRBV7-2	TRBJ2-1	TGTGCCAGCAGCTTAGCGGAACTAGCCCGCTACAATGAGCAGTTCTTC	CASSLAELARYNEQFF
-	-	TRBV4-3	TRBJ1-2	TGCGCCAGCAGCCAAGCCGAGAAGAACTATGGCTACACCTTC	CASSQAEKNYGYTF
-	-	TRBV5-1	TRBJ2-7	TGCGCCAGCAGCTTGAAGGACGGGGGGCCCTCCTACGAGCAGTACTTC	CASSLKDGGPSYEQYF
-	TRBD1	TRBV5-1	TRBJ2-2	TGCGCCAGCAGCTTGGACGGGACAGGGTCTCCCGGGGAGCTGTTTTTT	CASSLDGTGSPGELFF
-	-	TRBV5-6	TRBJ1-4	TGTGCCAGCAGCTTGCTCCCACGGGCCCAGGTTGGGGCTGAAAAACTGTTTTTT	CASSLLPRAQVGAEKLFF
-	TRBD2	TRBV9	TRBJ2-5	TGTGCCAGCAGCGTAGGACTAGCGGGAGGGCCTTCAGAGACCCAGTACTTC	CASSVGLAGGPSETQYF
-	-	TRBV5-4	TRBJ1-1	TGTGCCAGCAGCAGTCGGACAGAGCCCACTGAAGCTTTCTTT	CASSSRTEPTEAFF
few	-	TRBV7-9	TRBJ2-7	TGTGCCAGCAGCTTCCTAGACTCCTCTAGGGACGAGCAGTACTTC	CASSFLDSSRDEQYF
-	TRBD1	TRBV15	TRBJ1-1	TGTGCCACCCGGAGAGGACAGGCGGGAACTGAAGCTTTCTTT	CATRRGQAGTEAFF
few	TRBD1	TRBV6-5	TRBJ2-7	TGTGCCAGCAGTTACACAACCGGGACAGGGTTCTCCTACGAGCAGTACTTC	CASSYTTGTGFSYEQYF
-	TRBD2	TRBV13	TRBJ2-7	TGTGCCAGCAGCACCTTAGCGGGAGTGGACCTCTACGAGCAGTACTTC	CASSTLAGVDLYEQYF
few	-	TRBV5-4	TRBJ2-1	TGTGCCAGCAGCTTCGGGAGCTATGAGCAGTTCTTC	CASSFGSYEQFF
many	-	TRBV3-1	TRBJ2-7	TGTGCCAGCAGCCAAATGGGGGTGGGGGAGCAGTACTTC	CASSQMGVGEQYF
-	TRBD2	TRBV5-6	TRBJ2-2	TGTGCCAGCAGCGCAGCATTTCCGGGACTAGCGGGAGGGCGGTTCGGCACCGGGGAGCTGTTTTTT	CASSAAFPGLAGGRFGTGELFF
-	-	TRBV18	TRBJ2-1	TGTGCCAGCTCACCACAGACGCCCAAGGGGACACACAATGAGCAGTTCTTC	CASSPQTPKGTHNEQFF
-	-	TRBV4-1	TRBJ2-2	TGCGCCAGCAGCCAGGCCGGGGTTCGGGCCGGGGAGCTGTTTTTT	CASSQAGVRAGELFF
few	-	TRBV20-1	TRBJ1-1	TGCAGTGCTAGAGTGGGGGCTACTGAAGCTTTCTTT	CSARVGATEAFF
few	TRBD1	TRBV7-2	TRBJ1-6	TGTGCCAGCAGCGGCCCGGGACAGGGGGTTAATTCACCCCTCCACTTT	CASSGPGQGVNSPLHF
-	-	TRBV2	TRBJ2-7	TGTGCCAGCAGTAGCCGGGACCGAGACTACGAGCAGTACTTC	CASSSRDRDYEQYF
few	-	TRBV5-6	TRBJ2-7	TGTGCCAGCAGCTTTAATCGGGGGGCCTCCTACGAGCAGTACTTC	CASSFNRGASYEQYF
few	TRBD2	TRBV18	TRBJ2-1	TGTGCCAGCTCACGGAGGACTAGCGAAGGGAATGAGCAGTTCTTC	CASSRRTSEGNEQFF
few	-	TRBV4-1	TRBJ2-7	TGCGCCAGCAGCCCGAGGGGGGCAGACTACTCCTACGAGCAGTACTTC	CASSPRGADYSYEQYF
-	-	TRBV12-3/TRBV12-4	TRBJ2-2	TGTGCCAGCAGTTTAAAACGAGTTCCCGGGGAGCTGTTTTTT	CASSLKRVPGELFF
few	TRBD1	TRBV6-2/TRBV6-3	TRBJ2-7	TGTGCCAGCAGTGCCCCCGGGGACAGGGTCTACGAGCAGTACTTC	CASSAPGDRVYEQYF
once	-	TRBV6-5	TRBJ1-6	TGTGCCAGCAGTTACTCAATTGGGTCAGGCGGGAATTCACCCCTCCACTTT	CASSYSIGSGGNSPLHF
-	-	TRBV5-1	TRBJ2-3	TGCGCCAGCAGCTCCGGGACTGGGGGAACTAGCACAGATACGCAGTATTTT	CASSSGTGGTSTDTQYF
-	TRBD2	TRBV19	TRBJ2-3	TGTGCCAGTAGTTTCGGACTAGCGGGAGGGCTGCCAGATACGCAGTATTTT	CASSFGLAGGLPDTQYF
-	-	TRBV12-3/TRBV12-4	TRBJ1-1	TGTGCCAGCAGCCCCCCAGGGTTCACTGAAGCTTTCTTT	CASSPPGFTEAFF
few	TRBD2	TRBV7-9	TRBJ2-7	TGTGCCAGCAGCCCATGGACTAGCGGGAACGACCCCTACGAGCAGTACTTC	CASSPWTSGNDPYEQYF
-	-	TRBV19	TRBJ2-1	TGTGCCAGTAGAATCGGGACTCATTACGTAAATGAGCAGTTCTTC	CASRIGTHYVNEQFF
many	-	TRBV12-3/TRBV12-4	TRBJ2-1	TGTGCCAGCAGTTTAGCGCGTTCAGGCAATGAGCAGTTCTTC	CASSLARSGNEQFF
-	TRBD1	TRBV7-8	TRBJ1-2	TGTGCCAGCAGCTTAGCGGCAGGGGGCTTCTATGGCTACACCTTC	CASSLAAGGFYGYTF
few	TRBD1	TRBV5-1	TRBJ2-2	TGCGCCAGCAGGAAAGACAGGGTCACCGGGGAGCTGTTTTTT	CASRKDRVTGELFF
-	-	TRBV18	TRBJ1-1	TGTGCCAGCTCACCAAGATCAGGTGAAGCTTTCTTT	CASSPRSGEAFF
few	TRBD2	TRBV20-1	TRBJ2-5	TGCAGTGCTAGAGAGGAGGCTGGGGGGGTAATGGAGACCCAGTACTTC	CSAREEAGGVMETQYF
many	TRBD2	TRBV7-2	TRBJ2-7	TGTGCCAGCAGCTCCGGGGGGAGCGAGCAGTACTTC	CASSSGGSEQYF
few	-	TRBV9	TRBJ2-1	TGTGCCAGCAGCCCCGGTGGCGGAACTTACAATGAGCAGTTCTTC	CASSPGGGTYNEQFF
-	-	TRBV29-1	TRBJ1-5	TGCAGCGTTGGTTACAGCACCAATCAGCCCCAGCATTTT	CSVGYSTNQPQHF
few	-	TRBV10-3	TRBJ1-2	TGTGCCATCAGTGCCGGCTATGGCTACACCTTC	CAISAGYGYTF
few	TRBD1	TRBV20-1	TRBJ1-1	TGCAGTGCTCTTGACAGGGTTAACACTGAAGCTTTCTTT	CSALDRVNTEAFF
few	-	TRBV9	TRBJ2-3	TGTGCCAGCAGCTTCGGGACCCTGAGCACAGATACGCAGTATTTT	CASSFGTLSTDTQYF
-	TRBD1	TRBV5-1	TRBJ1-1	TGCGCCAGCAGAGAGACAGGGGGCGCGAACACTGAAGCTTTCTTT	CASRETGGANTEAFF
-	-	TRBV7-6	TRBJ2-2	TGTGCCAGCAGCTACTCAGAGGGCCACGTCACCGGGGAGCTGTTTTTT	CASSYSEGHVTGELFF
few	-	TRBV9	TRBJ2-2	TGTGCCAGCAGCGTAGGATCGTCCTCGAACACCGGGGAGCTGTTTTTT	CASSVGSSSNTGELFF
few	-	TRBV7-3	TRBJ2-3	TGTGCCAGCAGCTTGACTCTCGGGAGCACAGATACGCAGTATTTT	CASSLTLGSTDTQYF
-	TRBD2	TRBV5-1	TRBJ2-3	TGCGCCAGCAGCTCACTAGCGGGAGGACGGGGCCAGGATACGCAGTATTTT	CASSSLAGGRGQDTQYF
-	-	TRBV4-2	TRBJ2-5	TGTGCCAGCAGCCCTAAAATCCAAGAGACCCAGTACTTC	CASSPKIQETQYF
-	-	TRBV29-1	TRBJ2-7	TGCAGCGTTGAACCGGGACTCCACTCCTACGAGCAGTACTTC	CSVEPGLHSYEQYF
few	TRBD1	TRBV29-1	TRBJ2-1	TGCAGCGTTGAAGATTATGGCGCCCAGGGGGATGAGCAGTTCTTC	CSVEDYGAQGDEQFF